This T cell receptor (beta chain) is from a study of CD8 T cells in ankylosing spondylitis (dated by TCRdb to the late 2010s). In the study overall: T cell receptor beta repertoires were profiled in healthy donors and ankylosing spondylitis patients so that disease-linked TCR variants could be found. The full study cohort was made up of about 25 ankylosing spondylitis patients and 108 healthy donors. Peripheral blood was sampled, and synovial fluid was additionally collected from ankylosing spondylitis patients. Study-wide conclusions, independent of this receptor: The disease-linked clones were reported as significantly enriched in matched synovial fluid samples from ankylosing spondylitis patients. A TCR beta motif of about 8 highly homologous amino acid variants appeared characteristic of blood from ankylosing spondylitis patients. Some TCR beta motif variants had previously been reported in synovial fluid and blood of reactive arthritis patients, which suggested common disease-initiation mechanisms. A CD8+ phenotype was shown by the disease-linked clones, which were found at relatively low frequencies in peripheral blood.

This clonotype came up a few times. Its cognate antigen has yet to be identified. It has no much larger one-base neighbor in the sample; base qualities were not kept. Sequencing used an Illumina HiSeq 2500. TCR beta libraries were prepared by quantitative 5'-RACE with molecular barcodes. The authors processed their data as follows. To identify disease-linked TCR variants, a new computational method was used, one built on a probabilistic model of VDJ rearrangement. TCRdb took the public reads, trimmed them with fastp at Q25, ran MiXCR for clone calling and kept in-frame beta chains. CDR3 protein sequences are deduplicated, and each keeps its most common genes and DNA. TCRdb's processing, not the authors' own work, is the source of the V and J calls. The sample table holds roughly 700,000 distinct CDR3 sequences, of which roughly 20% were seen once. The top ten constitute over 15% of the sample. The CDR3, from cysteine to phenylalanine, totals 16 residues. Only the CDR3 portion is preserved as DNA: 48 bases, with reading frame beginning at the first base. Based on the germline V gene, the CDR1 and CDR2 sequences are MGHRA and YSYEKL. V loses 0 bases of germline sequence and J loses 2 bases, and the interval between the two ends is 13 bases.

The chain joins TRBV4-1 to TRBJ1-2; the D gene lacks a confident call. Specimen: blood, either unsorted or a sorted T cell fraction (not recorded which). This TCR derives from a male donor with ankylosing spondylitis. The sequence in DNA is TGCGCCAGCAGCCAAGAAGGCATGAACAAGAACTATGGCTACACCTTC. Translated, it reads CASSQEGMNKNYGYTF.